This record covers a single T cell receptor (beta chain). These data come from a study of blood T cell repertoires in COVID-19. Trimming pared 0 bases from V and 0 bases from J, leaving 12 bases between. This CDR3 has 17 residues. The germline CDR1 and CDR2 sequences are MGHRA and YSYEKL. Sequencing was performed with immunoSEQ multiplex PCR; in TCRdb, only in-frame clones are kept and a portion is missing. Counted here are about 120,000 clones, approximately 91% occurring once; the ten biggest clones make up under 9%. This clonotype originated in a woman in her 70s who had recovered from COVID-19. The sample comprised peripheral blood. The chain combines TRBV4-1 with TRBJ1-3, with D tentatively TRBD1 (6 bases). CDR3: CASSQDSGGLSGNTIYF. In nucleotides, the CDR3 is TGCGCCAGCAGCCAAGATTCCGGGGGGCTCTCTGGAAACACCATATATTTT.